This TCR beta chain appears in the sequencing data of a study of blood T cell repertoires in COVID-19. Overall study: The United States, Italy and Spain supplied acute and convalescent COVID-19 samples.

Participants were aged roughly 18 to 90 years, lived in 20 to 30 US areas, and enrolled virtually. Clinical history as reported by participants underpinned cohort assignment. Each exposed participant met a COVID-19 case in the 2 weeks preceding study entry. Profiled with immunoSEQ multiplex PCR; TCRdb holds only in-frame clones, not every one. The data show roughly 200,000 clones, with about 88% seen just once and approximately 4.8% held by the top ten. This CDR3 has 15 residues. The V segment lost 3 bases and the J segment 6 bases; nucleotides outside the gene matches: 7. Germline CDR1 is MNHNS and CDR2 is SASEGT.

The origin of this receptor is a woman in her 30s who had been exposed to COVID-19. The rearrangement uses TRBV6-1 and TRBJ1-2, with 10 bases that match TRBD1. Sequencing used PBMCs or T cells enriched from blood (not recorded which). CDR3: CASSDHGTGVDGYTF. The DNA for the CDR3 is TGTGCCAGCAGTGACCACGGGACAGGGGTTGATGGCTACACCTTC.